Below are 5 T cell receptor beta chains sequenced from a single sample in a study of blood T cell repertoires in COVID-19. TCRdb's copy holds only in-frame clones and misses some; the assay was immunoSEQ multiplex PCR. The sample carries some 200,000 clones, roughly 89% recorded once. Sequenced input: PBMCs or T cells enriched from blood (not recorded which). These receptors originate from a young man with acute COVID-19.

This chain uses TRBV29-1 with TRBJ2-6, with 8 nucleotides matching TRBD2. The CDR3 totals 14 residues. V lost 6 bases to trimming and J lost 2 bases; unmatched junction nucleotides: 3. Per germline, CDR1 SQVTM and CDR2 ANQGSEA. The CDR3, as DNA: TGCAGCGTACGGGAGGGACCTGGGGCCAACGTCCTGACTTTC. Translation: CSVREGPGANVLTF.

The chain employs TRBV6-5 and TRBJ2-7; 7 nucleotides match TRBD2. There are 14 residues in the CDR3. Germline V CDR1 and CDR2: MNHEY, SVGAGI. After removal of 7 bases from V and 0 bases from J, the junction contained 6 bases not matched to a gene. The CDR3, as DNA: TGTGCCAGCACACCTAGCGGTAACTCCTACGAGCAGTACTTC. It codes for CASTPSGNSYEQYF.

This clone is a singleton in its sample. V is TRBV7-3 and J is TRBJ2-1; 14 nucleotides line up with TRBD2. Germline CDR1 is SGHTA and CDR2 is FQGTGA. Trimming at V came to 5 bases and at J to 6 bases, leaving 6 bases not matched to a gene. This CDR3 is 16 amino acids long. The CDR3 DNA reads TGTGCCAGCAGCCCTGGGGGACTAGCGGGAGCCAATGAGCAGTTCTTC. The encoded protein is CASSPGGLAGANEQFF. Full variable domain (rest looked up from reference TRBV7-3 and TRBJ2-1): GAGVSQTPSNKVTEKGKYVELRCDPISGHTALYWYRQSLGQGPEFLIYFQGTGAADDSGLPNDRFFAVRPEGSVSTLKIQRTERGDSAVYLCASSPGGLAGANEQFFGPGTRLTVL.

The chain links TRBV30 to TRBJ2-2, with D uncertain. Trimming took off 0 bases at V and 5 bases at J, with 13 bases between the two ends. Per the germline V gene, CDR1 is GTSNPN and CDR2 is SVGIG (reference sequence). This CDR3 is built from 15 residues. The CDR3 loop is CAWSVKEVETGELFF. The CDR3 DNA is TGTGCCTGGAGTGTAAAAGAGGTAGAAACCGGGGAGCTGTTTTTT.

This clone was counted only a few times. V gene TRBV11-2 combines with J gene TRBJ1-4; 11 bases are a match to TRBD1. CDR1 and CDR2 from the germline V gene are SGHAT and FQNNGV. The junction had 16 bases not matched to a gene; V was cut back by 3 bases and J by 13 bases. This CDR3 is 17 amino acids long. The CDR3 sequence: CASSLNRRGQGAVGLFF. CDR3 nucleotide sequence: TGTGCCAGCAGCTTGAACCGCCGAGGACAGGGGGCGGTAGGACTGTTTTTT. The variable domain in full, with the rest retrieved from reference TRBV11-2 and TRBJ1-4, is EAGVAQSPRYKIIEKRQSVAFWCNPISGHATLYWYQQILGQGPKLLIQFQNNGVVDDSQLPKDRFSAERLKGVDSTLKIQPAKLEDSAVYLCASSLNRRGQGAVGLFFGSGTQLSVL.